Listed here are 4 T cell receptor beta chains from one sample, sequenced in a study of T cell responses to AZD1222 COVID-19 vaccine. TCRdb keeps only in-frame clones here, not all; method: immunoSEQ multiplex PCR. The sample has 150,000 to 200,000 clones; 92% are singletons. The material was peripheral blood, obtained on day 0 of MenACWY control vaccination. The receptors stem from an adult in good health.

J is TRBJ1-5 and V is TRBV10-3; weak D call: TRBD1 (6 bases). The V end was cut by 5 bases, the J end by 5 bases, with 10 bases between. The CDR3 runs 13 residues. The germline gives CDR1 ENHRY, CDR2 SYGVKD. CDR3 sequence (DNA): TGTGCCATCAGTACAGGGTGGGATCAGCCCCAGCATTTT. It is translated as CAISTGWDQPQHF.

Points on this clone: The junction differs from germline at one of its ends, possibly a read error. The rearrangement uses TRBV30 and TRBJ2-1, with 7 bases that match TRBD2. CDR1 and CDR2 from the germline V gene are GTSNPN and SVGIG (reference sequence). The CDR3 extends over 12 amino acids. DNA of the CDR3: TGCGCTCTCTTAAGCGGGATGCAGGAGCAGTTCTTC. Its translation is CALLSGMQEQFF.

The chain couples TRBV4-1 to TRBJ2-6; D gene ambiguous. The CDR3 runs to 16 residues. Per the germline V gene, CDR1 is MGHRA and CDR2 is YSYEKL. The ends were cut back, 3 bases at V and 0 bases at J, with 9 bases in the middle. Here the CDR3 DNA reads TGCGCCAGCAGCCAGACCCCGAACTCTGGGGCCAACGTCCTGACTTTC. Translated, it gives CASSQTPNSGANVLTF.

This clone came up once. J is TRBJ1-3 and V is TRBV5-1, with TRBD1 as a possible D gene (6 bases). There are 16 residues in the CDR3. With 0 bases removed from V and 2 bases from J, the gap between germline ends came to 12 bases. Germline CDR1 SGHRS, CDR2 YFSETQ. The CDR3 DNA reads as TGCGCCAGCAGCTTGGAGCCGGGGGCGACTGGAAACACCATATATTTT. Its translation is CASSLEPGATGNTIYF.